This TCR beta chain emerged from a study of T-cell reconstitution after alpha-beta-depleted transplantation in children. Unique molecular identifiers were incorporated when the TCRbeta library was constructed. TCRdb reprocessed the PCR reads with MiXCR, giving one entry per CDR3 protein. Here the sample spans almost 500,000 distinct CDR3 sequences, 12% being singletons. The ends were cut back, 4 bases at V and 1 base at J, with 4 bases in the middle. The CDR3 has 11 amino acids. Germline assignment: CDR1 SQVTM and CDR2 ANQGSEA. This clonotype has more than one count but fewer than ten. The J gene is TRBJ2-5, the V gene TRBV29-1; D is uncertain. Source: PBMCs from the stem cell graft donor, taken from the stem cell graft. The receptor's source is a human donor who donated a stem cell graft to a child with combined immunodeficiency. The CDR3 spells CSVGSQETQYF. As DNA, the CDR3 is TGCAGCGTTGGCAGCCAAGAGACCCAGTACTTC.